A selection of T cell receptor beta chains follows, all from one sample in a study of cytomegalovirus exposure and HLA in healthy donors. This table comes from immunoSEQ multiplex PCR, and its TCRdb copy is limited to in-frame clones, with some not included. The table has 100,000 to 140,000 clones, over 80% seen once. The source material was PBMCs. Receptors originate from a man aged 25-45 years in good health and CMV-seropositive. Both conserved end residues are trimmed from each CDR3. Each record gives: CDR3 protein, V gene, J gene.

CDR3: ASSQFRQSGNTIY
V: TRBV19
J: TRBJ1-3

CDR3: ASSWDSSGNTIY
V: TRBV5-1
J: TRBJ1-3

CDR3: ASSQEGAGARRTQY
V: TRBV4-2
J: TRBJ2-5

CDR3: ASSIPTGVNNQPQH
V: TRBV19
J: TRBJ1-5

CDR3: ASSGGTGGFHEQY
V: TRBV19
J: TRBJ2-7

CDR3: ASSPTGTNTDTQY
V: TRBV2
J: TRBJ2-3

CDR3: ASSYDRVNQPQH
V: TRBV6-6
J: TRBJ1-5

CDR3: ASSSKRGGEQETQY
V: TRBV7-6
J: TRBJ2-5

CDR3: ASSLENGYEQY
V: TRBV11-2
J: TRBJ2-7

CDR3: ASSVEGGFYNEQF
V: TRBV9
J: TRBJ2-1

CDR3: ASSLQGSYNEQF
V: TRBV7-9
J: TRBJ2-1

CDR3: ASSQDPGDEQY
V: TRBV4-1
J: TRBJ2-7

CDR3: ASSRILSGLDYNEQF
V: TRBV4-1
J: TRBJ2-1

CDR3: AWSVNRNTEAF
V: TRBV30
J: TRBJ1-1

CDR3: ASSLLGPQGSNYGYT
V: TRBV7-9
J: TRBJ1-2

CDR3: ASSFSGENIQY
V: TRBV11-2
J: TRBJ2-4

CDR3: ASSVGSGGFQETQY
V: TRBV9
J: TRBJ2-5

CDR3: ASSLGLRDLTEETQY
V: TRBV5-1
J: TRBJ2-5

CDR3: AISVGVGTQY
V: TRBV10-3
J: TRBJ2-5

CDR3: ASSARDRGYGYT
V: TRBV9
J: TRBJ1-2